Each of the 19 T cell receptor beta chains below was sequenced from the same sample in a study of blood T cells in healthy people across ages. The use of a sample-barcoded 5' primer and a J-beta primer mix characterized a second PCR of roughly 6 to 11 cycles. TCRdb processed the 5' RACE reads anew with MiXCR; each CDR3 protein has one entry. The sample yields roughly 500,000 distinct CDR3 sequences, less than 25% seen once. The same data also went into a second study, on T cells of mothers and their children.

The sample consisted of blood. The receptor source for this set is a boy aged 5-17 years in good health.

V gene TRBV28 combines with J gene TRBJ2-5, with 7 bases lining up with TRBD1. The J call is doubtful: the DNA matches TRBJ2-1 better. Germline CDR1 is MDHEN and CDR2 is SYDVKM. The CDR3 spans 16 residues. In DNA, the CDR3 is TGTGCCAGCGGGCCGTACCGACAGGGAGCCCGGGATGAGCAGTTCTTC. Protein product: CASGPYRQGARDEQFF.

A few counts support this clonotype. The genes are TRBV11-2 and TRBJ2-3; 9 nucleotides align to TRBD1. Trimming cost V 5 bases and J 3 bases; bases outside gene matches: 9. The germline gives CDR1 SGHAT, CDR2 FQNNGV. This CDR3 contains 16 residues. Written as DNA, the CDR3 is TGTGCCAGCAGCCCGTTGGACAGGGGATGGACAGATACGCAGTATTTT. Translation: CASSPLDRGWTDTQYF.

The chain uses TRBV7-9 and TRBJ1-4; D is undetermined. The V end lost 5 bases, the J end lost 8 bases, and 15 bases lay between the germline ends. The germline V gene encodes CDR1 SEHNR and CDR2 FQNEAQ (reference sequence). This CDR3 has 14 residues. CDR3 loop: CASSPPPKGEKLFF. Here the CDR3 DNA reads TGTGCCAGCAGCCCCCCACCCAAGGGCGAAAAACTGTTTTTT.

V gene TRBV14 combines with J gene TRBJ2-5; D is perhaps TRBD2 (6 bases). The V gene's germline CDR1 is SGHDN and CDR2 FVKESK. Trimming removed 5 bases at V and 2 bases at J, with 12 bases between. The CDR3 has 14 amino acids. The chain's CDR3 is CASSTRLVQETQYF. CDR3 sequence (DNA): TGTGCCAGCAGCACCCGACTAGTTCAAGAGACCCAGTACTTC.

Written as DNA, the CDR3 is TGTGCCAGCAGTTTATCGCGAGTCCTAGCGGAAGAGACCCAGTACTTC. Translation: CASSLSRVLAEETQYF. This chain uses TRBV27 with TRBJ2-5; 7 positions match TRBD2. The ends lost 0 bases at V and 3 bases at J; junction bases unmatched: 7. The germline V gene has CDR1 MNHEY and CDR2 SMNVEV (reference sequence). This CDR3 contains 16 residues.

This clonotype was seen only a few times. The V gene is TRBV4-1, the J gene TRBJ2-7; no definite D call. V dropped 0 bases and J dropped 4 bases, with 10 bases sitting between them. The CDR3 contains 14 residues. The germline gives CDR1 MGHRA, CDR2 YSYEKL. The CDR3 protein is CASSQDLVGYEQYF. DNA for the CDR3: TGCGCCAGCAGCCAAGATCTCGTCGGGTACGAGCAGTACTTC.

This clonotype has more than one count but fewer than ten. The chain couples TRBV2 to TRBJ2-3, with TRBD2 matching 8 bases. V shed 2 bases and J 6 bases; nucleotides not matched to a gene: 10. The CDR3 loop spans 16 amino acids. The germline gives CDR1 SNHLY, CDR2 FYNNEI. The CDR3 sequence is CASSEYTGGAGDTQYF. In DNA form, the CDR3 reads TGTGCCAGCAGTGAATATACGGGAGGGGCCGGGGATACGCAGTATTTT.

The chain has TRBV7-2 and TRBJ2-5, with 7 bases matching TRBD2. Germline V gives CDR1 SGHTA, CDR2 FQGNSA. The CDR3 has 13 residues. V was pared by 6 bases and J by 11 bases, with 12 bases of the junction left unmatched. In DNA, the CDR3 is TGTGCCAGCAGTCAACCGTTGGGGGGGGAGCAGTACTTC. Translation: CASSQPLGGEQYF.

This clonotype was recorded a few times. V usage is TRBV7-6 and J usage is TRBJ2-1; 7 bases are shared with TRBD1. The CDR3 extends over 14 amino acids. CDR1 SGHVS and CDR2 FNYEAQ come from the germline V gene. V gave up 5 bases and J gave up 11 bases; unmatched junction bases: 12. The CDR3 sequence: CASSPPGQSLQQFF. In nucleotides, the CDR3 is TGTGCCAGCAGCCCACCGGGACAGTCTCTTCAGCAGTTCTTC.

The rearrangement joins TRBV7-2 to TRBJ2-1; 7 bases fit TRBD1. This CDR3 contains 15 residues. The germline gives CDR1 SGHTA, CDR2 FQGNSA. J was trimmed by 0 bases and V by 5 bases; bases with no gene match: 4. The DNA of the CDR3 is TGTGCCAGCAGCATATCAGGGGGCTCCTACAATGAGCAGTTCTTC. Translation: CASSISGGSYNEQFF.

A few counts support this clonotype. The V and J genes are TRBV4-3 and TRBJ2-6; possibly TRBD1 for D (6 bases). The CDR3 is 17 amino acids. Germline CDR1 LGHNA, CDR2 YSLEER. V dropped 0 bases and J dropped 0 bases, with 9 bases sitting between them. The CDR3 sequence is CASSQEDSSSGANVLTF. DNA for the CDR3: TGCGCCAGCAGCCAAGAGGACAGTAGCTCTGGGGCCAACGTCCTGACTTTC.

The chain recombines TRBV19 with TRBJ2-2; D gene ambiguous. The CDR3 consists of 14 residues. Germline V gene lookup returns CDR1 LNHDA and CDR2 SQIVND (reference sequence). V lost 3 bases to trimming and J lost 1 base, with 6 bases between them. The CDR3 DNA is TGTGCCAGTAGTATCGTCGGGAACACCGGGGAGCTGTTTTTT. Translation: CASSIVGNTGELFF.

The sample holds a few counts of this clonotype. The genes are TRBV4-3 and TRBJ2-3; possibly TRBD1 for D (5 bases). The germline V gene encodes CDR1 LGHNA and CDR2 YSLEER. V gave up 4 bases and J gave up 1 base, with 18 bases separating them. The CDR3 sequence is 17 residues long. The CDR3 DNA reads TGCGCCAGCAGCCTACAAGAACCAGCGACAGGCACAGATACGCAGTATTTT. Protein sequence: CASSLQEPATGTDTQYF.

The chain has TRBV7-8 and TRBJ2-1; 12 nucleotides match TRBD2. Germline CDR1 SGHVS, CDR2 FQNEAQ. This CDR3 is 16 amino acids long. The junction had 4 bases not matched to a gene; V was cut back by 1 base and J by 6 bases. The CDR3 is CASSLEASGRGNEQFF. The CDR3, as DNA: TGTGCCAGCAGCTTAGAGGCTAGCGGGAGGGGCAATGAGCAGTTCTTC. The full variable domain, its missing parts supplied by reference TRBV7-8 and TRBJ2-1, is GAGVSQSPRYKVAKRGQDVALRCDPISGHVSLFWYQQALGQGPEFLTYFQNEAQLDKSGLPSDRFFAERPEGSVSTLKIQRTQQEDSAVYLCASSLEASGRGNEQFFGPGTRLTVL.

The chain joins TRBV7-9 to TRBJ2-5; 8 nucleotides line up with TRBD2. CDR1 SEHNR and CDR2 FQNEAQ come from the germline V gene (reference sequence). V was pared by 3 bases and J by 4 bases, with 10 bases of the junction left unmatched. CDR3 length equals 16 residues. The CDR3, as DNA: TGTGCCAGCAGCTTGAGGTCGGGAGGGCAACGAGAGACCCAGTACTTC. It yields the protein CASSLRSGGQRETQYF. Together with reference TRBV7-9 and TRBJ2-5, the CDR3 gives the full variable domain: DTGVSQNPRHKITKRGQNVTFRCDPISEHNRLYWYRQTLGQGPEFLTYFQNEAQLEKSRLLSDRFSAERPKGSFSTLEIQRTEQGDSAMYLCASSLRSGGQRETQYFGPGTRLLVL.

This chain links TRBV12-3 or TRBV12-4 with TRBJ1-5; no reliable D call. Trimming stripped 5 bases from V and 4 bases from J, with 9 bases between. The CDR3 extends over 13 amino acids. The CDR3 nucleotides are TGTGCCAGCAGTACCTTTGGGAATCAGCCCCAGCATTTT. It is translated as CASSTFGNQPQHF.

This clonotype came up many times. The CDR3 nucleotides are TGTGCCAGCAGCCCCCCCCGGGGCCTTAATGAAAAACTGTTTTTT. Translation: CASSPPRGLNEKLFF. The J gene is TRBJ1-4, the V gene TRBV7-8, with a possible D match to TRBD1 (5 bases). CDR1 is SGHVS and CDR2 is FQNEAQ in the germline V gene. V gave up 5 bases and J gave up 4 bases, with 14 bases separating them. This CDR3 has 15 amino acids.

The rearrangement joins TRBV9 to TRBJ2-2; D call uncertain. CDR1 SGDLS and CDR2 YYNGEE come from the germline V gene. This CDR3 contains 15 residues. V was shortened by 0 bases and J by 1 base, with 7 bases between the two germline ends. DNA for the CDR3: TGTGCCAGCAGCGTAGAAGGCCTGAACACCGGGGAGCTGTTTTTT. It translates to CASSVEGLNTGELFF.

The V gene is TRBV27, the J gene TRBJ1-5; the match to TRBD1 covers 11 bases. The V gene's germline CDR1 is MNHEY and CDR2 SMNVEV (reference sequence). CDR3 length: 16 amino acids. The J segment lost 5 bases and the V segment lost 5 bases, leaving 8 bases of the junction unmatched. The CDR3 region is CASSGQDRGQDQPQHF. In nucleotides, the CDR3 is TGTGCCAGCAGTGGACAGGACAGGGGGCAGGATCAGCCCCAGCATTTT.